Shown below are 12 T cell receptor beta chains from a single sample sequenced in a study of response to subunit inactivated influenza vaccine (dated by TCRdb to between 2018 and 2020). The library came from RT-PCR. The run used an Illumina HiSeq 2500. The public reads were quality trimmed at Q25 with fastp and then assembled into clones with MiXCR by TCRdb, keeping productive beta chains. For every CDR3 protein sequence, its rows merge into one entry that carries the most common genes and DNA. The sample contains fewer than 600,000 distinct CDR3 sequences, roughly 7.6% of them found a single time. Clones ranked in the top ten supply around 13% of the sample. This specimen consisted of PBMCs from blood, obtained roughly 24 months after vaccination. All receptors derive from a man aged 50-75 years who received an inactivated influenza vaccine. Donor details come from another sample of the same person, matched by shared clones.

The V call is TRBV5-4, the J call TRBJ2-1; 16 nucleotides align to TRBD2. Germline CDR1 and CDR2: SGHNT and YYREEE (reference sequence). The CDR3 is 16 residues long. V lost 0 bases to trimming and J lost 8 bases; unmatched junction nucleotides: 2. This CDR3 is CASSLEGLAGGYEQFF. The CDR3, as DNA: TGTGCCAGCAGCTTGGAGGGACTAGCGGGAGGGTATGAGCAGTTCTTC.

This clonotype appeared a few times. The chain has TRBV6-2 or TRBV6-3 and TRBJ2-7; D call uncertain. The CDR3 contains 15 residues. V gave up 2 bases and J gave up 1 base, with 12 bases separating them. Germline lookup yields CDR1 MNHEY and CDR2 SVGEGT. The CDR3 DNA is TGTGCCAGCAGTTACAAGCCGCAAACTTCCTACGAGCAGTACTTC. Translated: CASSYKPQTSYEQYF.

This clonotype has at least ten counts. The chain links TRBV12-3 or TRBV12-4 to TRBJ1-2, with D unresolved. Trimming stripped 5 bases from V and 7 bases from J, with 14 bases between. This CDR3 spans 13 amino acids. The CDR3 DNA is TGTGCCAGCAGTCAGGACCCTAGTCGTGGCTACACCTTC. Amino acids: CASSQDPSRGYTF.

This clonotype was seen at least ten times. The rearrangement uses TRBV4-1 and TRBJ1-2; D unresolved. The germline CDR1 and CDR2 sequences are MGHRA and YSYEKL. The CDR3 sequence is 16 residues long. Trimming took 0 bases from V and 4 from J, leaving 15 bases between them. The CDR3 reads CASSQEPRGVLYGYTF. In DNA form, the CDR3 reads TGCGCCAGCAGCCAAGAGCCCAGAGGTGTACTCTATGGCTACACCTTC.

At least ten counts were recorded for this clonotype. An end of the junction differs from the germline gene, which may be a read error. V is TRBV4-3 and J is TRBJ1-3; TRBD1 might be the D (6 bases). The CDR3 runs 13 residues. Germline lookup yields CDR1 LGHNA and CDR2 YSLEER. CDR3 loop: CASSQGLGNTIYF. In nucleotides, the CDR3 is TGTGCCAGCAGCCAGGGGCTTGGAAACACCATATATTTT.

At least ten counts were recorded for this clonotype. The chain joins TRBV7-2 to TRBJ2-3; a possible D gene is TRBD2 (6 bases). Trimming shortened V by 5 bases and J by 4 bases, and 16 bases separated the two germline ends. The CDR3 runs to 15 residues. Germline V gene data show CDR1 as SGHTA and CDR2 as FQGNSA. The CDR3 protein is CASSVRGSGPDTQYF. In DNA, the CDR3 is TGTGCCAGCAGCGTCCGGGGTAGCGGACCAGATACGCAGTATTTT.

This chain links TRBV12-3 or TRBV12-4 with TRBJ1-2; no firm D call. This CDR3 comprises 11 residues. V gave up 4 bases and J gave up 5 bases, with 5 bases separating them. The CDR3 nucleotides are TGTGCCAGCAGTTGGAGTTATGGCTACACCTTC. It is translated as CASSWSYGYTF.

This chain uses TRBV6-5 with TRBJ2-3, with TRBD2 identical over 7 bases. J was trimmed by 2 bases and V by 0 bases; bases with no gene match: 5. Germline loops: CDR1 MNHEY, CDR2 SVGAGI. This CDR3 is 16 amino acids long. CDR3 sequence: CASSYSASGNTDTQYF. The CDR3, as DNA: TGTGCCAGCAGTTACTCGGCTAGCGGAAACACAGATACGCAGTATTTT.

The chain uses TRBV6-5 and TRBJ1-6; D call uncertain. The V gene lost 5 bases and the J gene lost 10 bases, with 9 bases spanning the gap. This CDR3 comprises 12 residues. The germline V gene has CDR1 MNHEY and CDR2 SVGAGI. The CDR3 loop is CASSGRGSPLHF. The DNA for the CDR3 is TGTGCCAGCAGTGGAAGAGGCTCACCCCTCCACTTT.

The rearrangement links TRBV28 to TRBJ1-6; 10 bases match TRBD1. CDR1 and CDR2 (germline): MDHEN, SYDVKM. The J segment lost 7 bases and the V segment lost 2 bases, leaving 5 bases of the junction unmatched. The length of the CDR3 is 16 residues. The CDR3 reads CASSLNSGQGNSPLHF. As DNA, the CDR3 is TGTGCCAGCAGTTTAAATTCGGGACAGGGGAATTCACCCCTCCACTTT. Looking up the rest from reference TRBV28 and TRBJ1-6 gives the full variable domain: DVKVTQSSRYLVKRTGEKVFLECVQDMDHENMFWYRQDPGLGLRLIYFSYDVKMKEKGDIPEGYSVSREKKERFSLILESASTNQTSMYLCASSLNSGQGNSPLHFGNGTRLTVT.

This clonotype showed up just a few times. V usage is TRBV29-1 and J usage is TRBJ2-3; perhaps TRBD1 as D (5 bases). CDR1 SQVTM and CDR2 ANQGSEA come from the germline V gene. With 6 bases removed from V and 2 bases from J, the gap between germline ends came to 12 bases. The CDR3 contains 13 residues. The CDR3 bases are TGCAGCGTGGAGACAGTGCTCACAGATACGCAGTATTTT. As protein: CSVETVLTDTQYF.

The genes are TRBV19 and TRBJ2-2; the match to TRBD1 covers 9 bases. Trimming cost V 7 bases and J 5 bases; bases outside gene matches: 11. CDR3 length: 16 residues. Germline CDR1 is LNHDA and CDR2 is SQIVND (reference sequence). DNA for the CDR3: TGTGCCAGTAAGGAAGCCGGGACAGGGAATACCGGGGAGCTGTTTTTT. Residues: CASKEAGTGNTGELFF. Together with reference TRBV19 and TRBJ2-2, the CDR3 gives the full variable domain: DGGITQSPKYLFRKEGQNVTLSCEQNLNHDAMYWYRQDPGQGLRLIYYSQIVNDFQKGDIAEGYSVSREKKESFPLTVTSAQKNPTAFYLCASKEAGTGNTGELFFGEGSRLTVL.